This T cell receptor (beta chain) was sequenced for a study of blood T cell repertoires in COVID-19. TCRdb's copy holds only in-frame clones and misses some; the assay was immunoSEQ multiplex PCR. The profile shows about 250,000 clones, more than 75% of them singletons. The CDR3 has 15 amino acids. Germline V gene sequence: CDR1 ENHRY, CDR2 SYGVKD. The ends were cut back, 0 bases at V and 1 base at J, with 9 bases in the middle. The sequenced sample consisted of peripheral blood. The sequence was obtained from an older woman who had recovered from COVID-19. V is TRBV10-3 and J is TRBJ1-1, with D possibly being TRBD1 (6 bases). This CDR3 is CAISESLGQNTEAFF. CDR3 nucleotide sequence: TGTGCCATCAGTGAGTCCTTGGGACAGAACACTGAAGCTTTCTTT.